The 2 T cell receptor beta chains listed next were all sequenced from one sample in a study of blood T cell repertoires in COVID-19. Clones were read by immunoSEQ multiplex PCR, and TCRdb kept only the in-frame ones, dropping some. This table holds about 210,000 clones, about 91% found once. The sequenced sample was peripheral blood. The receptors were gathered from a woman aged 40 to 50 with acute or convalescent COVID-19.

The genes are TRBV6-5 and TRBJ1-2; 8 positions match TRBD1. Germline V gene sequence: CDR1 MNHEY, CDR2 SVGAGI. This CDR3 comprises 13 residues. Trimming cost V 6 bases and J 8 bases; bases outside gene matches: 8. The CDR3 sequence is CASSLNRGDGYTF. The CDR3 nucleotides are TGTGCCAGCAGCCTTAACAGGGGGGACGGCTACACCTTC.

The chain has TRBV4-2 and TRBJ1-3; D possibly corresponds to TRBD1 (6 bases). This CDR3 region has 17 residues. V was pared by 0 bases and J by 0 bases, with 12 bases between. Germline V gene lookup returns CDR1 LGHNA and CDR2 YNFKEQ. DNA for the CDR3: TGTGCCAGCAGCCAAGAATCTGACAGGATCTCTGGAAACACCATATATTTT. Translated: CASSQESDRISGNTIYF.